One and the same sample provided the 3 T cell receptor beta chains below, sequenced in a study of breast tumors, draining lymph nodes, adjacent tissues listed by TCRdb under 2016. Receptor libraries were prepared by multiplex PCR. Sequencing instrument: Illumina HiSeq 2000. Through fastp at Q25 and MiXCR, TCRdb rebuilt clones from the public reads, retaining in-frame beta chains. Each CDR3 protein gets just one entry, which takes the most common genes and DNA from the rows behind it. The sample table holds 270,000 or so distinct CDR3 sequences, of which more than 30% were seen once. The leading ten clones occupy around 1% of the sample. Lymph node samples came from the axillary draining lymph nodes of breast cancer patients. Source material: axillary lymph node tissue. Every receptor here comes from a female donor with breast cancer. Some clones in this sample may be carry-over from other donors' samples.

Notes on this clonotype: A read error may explain this, as a much larger clone is one base away. The chain's CDR3 is CASSLTGGKYGYTF. CDR3 in DNA: TGCGCCAGCAGCTTGACAGGGGGCAAGTATGGCTACACCTTC. J is TRBJ1-2 and V is TRBV5-1; TRBD1 agrees at 9 bases. The CDR3 loop spans 14 amino acids. Losses at the gene ends were 1 base for V and 5 bases for J; bases not matched to a gene: 3. The germline V gene encodes CDR1 SGHRS and CDR2 YFSETQ.

This clonotype was counted many times. This chain links TRBV20-1 with TRBJ2-5; TRBD2 agrees at 8 bases. Losses at the gene ends were 2 bases for V and 1 base for J; bases not matched to a gene: 12. The CDR3 runs 17 residues. Germline V gene lookup returns CDR1 DFQATT and CDR2 SNEGSKA (reference sequence). This CDR3 reads CSARRGLGRGGQETQYF. In DNA form, the CDR3 reads TGCAGTGCTAGAAGGGGACTAGGAAGAGGGGGCCAAGAGACCCAGTACTTC.

This chain joins TRBV30 and TRBJ1-5, with a tentative D call TRBD1 (6 bases). This CDR3 spans 13 amino acids. The V gene's germline CDR1 is GTSNPN and CDR2 SVGIG (reference sequence). Trimming pared 1 base from V and 6 bases from J, leaving 10 bases between. The chain's CDR3 is CAWSEGGSQPQHF. In DNA form, the CDR3 reads TGTGCCTGGAGTGAGGGGGGTAGTCAGCCCCAGCATTTT.